A single sample is the source of the 32 T cell receptor beta chains below, sequenced in a study of shared clonotypes between healthy human individuals. TCRdb keeps only in-frame clones here, not all; method: immunoSEQ multiplex PCR. The sample gives some 2,000,000 clones, 85% to 95% of which show up once; 0.13% is in the top ten. The sample comprised naive CD4+ T cells sorted from blood. Subset indicated: CD45RA+ positively selected. These TCRs come from a man between 18 and 29 years old in good health.

V usage is TRBV5-6 and J usage is TRBJ1-1; D perhaps matches TRBD1 (5 bases). Between the trimmed V and J ends, which lost 5 bases and 0 bases, there was a span of 14 bases. Germline CDR1 SGHDT, CDR2 YYEEEE. The CDR3 covers 15 residues. In DNA, the CDR3 is TGTGCCAGCAGGCGGGGACGGGCAATGAACACTGAAGCTTTCTTT. This encodes CASRRGRAMNTEAFF.

The chain is built from TRBV18 and TRBJ1-1; D ambiguous. The CDR3 spans 13 residues. The germline V and J ends were trimmed by 2 bases and 4 bases, with 8 bases remaining between them. The germline CDR1 and CDR2 sequences are KGHSH and LQKENI. For the CDR3, the DNA is TGTGCCAGCTCACCATTGTCACCCACTGAAGCTTTCTTT. It is translated as CASSPLSPTEAFF.

V usage is TRBV9 and J usage is TRBJ2-3, with a weak D call TRBD1 (5 bases). From germline, CDR1 is SGDLS and CDR2 YYNGEE. The CDR3 sequence is 16 residues long. V lost 1 base to trimming and J lost 0 bases, with 12 bases between them. The CDR3 region is CASSVNRRTSTDTQYF. The CDR3 DNA follows: TGTGCCAGCAGCGTAAACAGGCGTACTAGCACAGATACGCAGTATTTT.

The CDR3 region has the DNA TGTGCCAGCAGTGAAGGAACTAGCGGGAGGCGGCTAGCCAAAAACATTCAGTACTTC. The encoded protein is CASSEGTSGRRLAKNIQYF. This chain connects TRBV2 to TRBJ2-4; 12 bases are a match to TRBD2. CDR3 length: 19 residues. V was clipped by 1 base and J by 0 bases; unmatched bases: 7. Germline V gene sequence: CDR1 SNHLY, CDR2 FYNNEI.

V is TRBV5-1 and J is TRBJ2-1; 10 bases line up with TRBD2. The CDR3 is 15 residues long. With V trimmed by 2 bases and J by 5 bases, 4 bases remained unmatched. Per the germline V gene, CDR1 is SGHRS and CDR2 is YFSETQ. The CDR3 spells CASSLLAGLDNEQFF. CDR3 DNA sequence: TGCGCCAGCAGCTTACTAGCGGGACTTGACAATGAGCAGTTCTTC.

V is TRBV6-5 and J is TRBJ1-3; TRBD1 might be the D (5 bases). The V gene lost 8 bases and the J gene lost 2 bases, with 13 bases spanning the gap. From germline, CDR1 is MNHEY and CDR2 SVGAGI. The CDR3 is 14 amino acids. The chain's CDR3 is CASGTLHAGNTIYF. CDR3 bases: TGTGCCAGCGGGACCTTACACGCTGGAAACACCATATATTTT.

The V gene is TRBV27, the J gene TRBJ2-3; TRBD1 aligns across 7 bases. The CDR3 has 16 residues. Germline CDR1 is MNHEY and CDR2 is SMNVEV (reference sequence). The V and J ends lost 6 bases and 0 bases, in that order; junction bases with no gene match: 9. The CDR3 reads CASRNRPGQSTDTQYF. In DNA, the CDR3 is TGTGCCAGCAGGAATCGTCCGGGACAGAGCACAGATACGCAGTATTTT.

The V gene is TRBV2, the J gene TRBJ1-5; no definite D call. V dropped 3 bases and J dropped 7 bases, with 10 bases sitting between them. CDR1 is SNHLY, CDR2 FYNNEI, per germline. The CDR3 has 13 residues. For the CDR3, the DNA is TGTGCCAGCAGTGATAGTACTAGACAGCCCCAGCATTTT. Translating gives CASSDSTRQPQHF.

Comments on this clone: Within the sample, other DNA sequences also encode this same CDR3. The J gene is TRBJ1-1, the V gene TRBV6-1; 7 bases map to TRBD1. V lost 4 bases to trimming and J lost 0 bases; unmatched junction nucleotides: 5. Looked up from germline, CDR1 is MNHNS and CDR2 is SASEGT. The CDR3 length is 15 residues. This CDR3 reads CASSGDRVMNTEAFF. CDR3 bases: TGTGCCAGCAGTGGAGACAGGGTTATGAACACTGAAGCTTTCTTT.

Here the CDR3 reads CAIAVITDTQYF. In DNA, the CDR3 is TGTGCCATCGCCGTTATCACAGATACGCAGTATTTT. This chain connects TRBV10-3 to TRBJ2-3; D is undetermined. Germline CDR1 is ENHRY and CDR2 is SYGVKD. V lost 8 bases to trimming and J lost 2 bases, with 8 bases between them. CDR3 length equals 12 residues.

A few counts support this clone. The rearrangement joins TRBV10-3 to TRBJ2-3; TRBD2 is a possible D gene (5 bases). Per germline, CDR1 ENHRY and CDR2 SYGVKD. Trimming pared 6 bases from V and 2 bases from J, leaving 9 bases between. This CDR3 is built from 13 residues. The CDR3 DNA reads as TGTGCCATCAGGGACTCTCCCACAGATACGCAGTATTTT. It yields the protein CAIRDSPTDTQYF.

The chain combines TRBV27 with TRBJ1-4; 8 bases align to TRBD1. V shed 5 bases, J shed 8 bases, and the junction held 7 bases outside the gene matches. The CDR3 consists of 14 residues. Germline CDR1 and CDR2: MNHEY and SMNVEV (reference sequence). The DNA of the CDR3 is TGTGCCAGCAGTACACAGGGGGGAAAGGAAAAACTGTTTTTT. Amino acids: CASSTQGGKEKLFF.

The CDR3, as DNA: TGTGCCAGCTCCGCGGACGGAAACTCTGGAAACACCATATATTTT. It specifies CASSADGNSGNTIYF. The genes are TRBV18 and TRBJ1-3; D unresolved. V was trimmed by 6 bases and J by 0 bases, leaving 12 bases between them. CDR1 is KGHSH, CDR2 LQKENI, per germline. This CDR3 has 15 amino acids.

V usage is TRBV6-6 and J usage is TRBJ2-1; D might be TRBD2 (5 bases). CDR1 and CDR2 from the germline V gene are MNHNY and SVGAGI (reference sequence). The CDR3 extends over 16 amino acids. Trimming stripped 0 bases from V and 4 bases from J, with 13 bases between. CDR3 loop: CASSYSGWELYNEQFF. The CDR3 nucleotides read TGTGCCAGCAGTTACTCGGGGTGGGAGCTGTACAATGAGCAGTTCTTC.

The chain joins TRBV7-9 to TRBJ2-3; TRBD2 is a possible D gene (6 bases). Trimming removed 5 bases from V and 6 bases from J, with 15 bases in between. CDR1 SEHNR and CDR2 FQNEAQ come from the germline V gene (reference sequence). CDR3 size: 14 residues. The CDR3 DNA sequence: TGTGCCAGCAGCCCATACATTGGGGGGGATACGCAGTATTTT. Translated: CASSPYIGGDTQYF. Using reference TRBV7-9 and TRBJ2-3 for the parts outside the CDR3, the full variable domain is DTGVSQNPRHKITKRGQNVTFRCDPISEHNRLYWYRQTLGQGPEFLTYFQNEAQLEKSRLLSDRFSAERPKGSFSTLEIQRTEQGDSAMYLCASSPYIGGDTQYFGPGTRLTVL.

This clone was found many times. The V call is TRBV5-4, the J call TRBJ2-7, with D hard to call. Germline assignment: CDR1 SGHNT and CDR2 YYREEE (reference sequence). The length of the CDR3 is 16 residues. The V gene lost 0 bases and the J gene lost 2 bases, with 15 bases spanning the gap. CDR3 nucleotides: TGTGCCAGCAGCTTGGCGACCAGCTTAGGGACCTACGAGCAGTACTTC. Protein product: CASSLATSLGTYEQYF.

The CDR3 sequence is CSASSADTQYF. The CDR3 bases are TGCAGTGCTAGTAGCGCAGATACGCAGTATTTT. The genes are TRBV20-1 and TRBJ2-3; D is perhaps TRBD2 (5 bases). The germline V gene encodes CDR1 DFQATT and CDR2 SNEGSKA (reference sequence). The CDR3 sequence is 11 residues long. V was cut by 3 bases and J by 4 bases, with 5 bases left in between.

This chain links TRBV27 with TRBJ2-7; TRBD2 is a possible D gene (6 bases). The length of the CDR3 is 13 residues. V lost 10 bases, J lost 6 bases, and 19 bases lay in between. The germline V gene encodes CDR1 MNHEY and CDR2 SMNVEV (reference sequence). The CDR3 region is CATLFELGGEQYF. The CDR3 DNA reads as TGTGCCACATTGTTTGAATTGGGAGGCGAGCAGTACTTC.

This chain links TRBV7-9 with TRBJ2-1, with D hard to call. This CDR3 has 15 residues. Trimming removed 5 bases at V and 0 bases at J, with 11 bases between. CDR1 and CDR2 from the germline V gene are SEHNR and FQNEAQ (reference sequence). In nucleotides, the CDR3 is TGTGCCAGCAGCCCAGAATACGGCTCCTACAATGAGCAGTTCTTC. Protein: CASSPEYGSYNEQFF.

The V and J genes are TRBV7-2 and TRBJ2-7, with 10 bases aligning to TRBD1. This CDR3 has 15 amino acids. CDR1 is SGHTA, CDR2 FQGNSA, per germline. Unmatched junction bases numbered 5, after V lost 1 base and J lost 5 bases. Here the CDR3 DNA reads TGTGCCAGCAGCTTAGGGGGACAGGGGTTTAACGAGCAGTACTTC. Translation: CASSLGGQGFNEQYF.

In DNA form, the CDR3 reads TGTGCCAGCACCAAAGGGCAGGGGGCCTACAATGAGCAGTTCTTC. Its protein is CASTKGQGAYNEQFF. V usage is TRBV6-5 and J usage is TRBJ2-1, with 7 bases aligning to TRBD1. The CDR3 extends over 15 amino acids. V was clipped by 7 bases and J by 2 bases; unmatched bases: 8. Looked up from germline, CDR1 is MNHEY and CDR2 is SVGAGI.

This chain links TRBV7-2 with TRBJ2-1, with 7 nucleotides matching TRBD2. Germline lookup yields CDR1 SGHTA and CDR2 FQGNSA. The J segment lost 6 bases and the V segment lost 4 bases, leaving 6 bases of the junction unmatched. CDR3 size: 14 residues. DNA for the CDR3: TGTGCCAGCAGCTCTGAGCGGGGTGTCAATGAGCAGTTCTTC. Translating it yields CASSSERGVNEQFF.

This clone was counted once. The V call is TRBV18, the J call TRBJ2-3, with TRBD1 matching over 9 bases. This CDR3 region has 17 residues. V gave up 2 bases and J gave up 4 bases; unmatched junction bases: 10. Germline loops: CDR1 KGHSH, CDR2 LQKENI. The CDR3 sequence is CASSPYPGQGFADTQYF. The CDR3 DNA sequence: TGTGCCAGCTCACCATACCCGGGACAGGGTTTTGCAGATACGCAGTATTTT.

This clone was picked up one time. The gene calls are TRBV30 and TRBJ1-6, with TRBD1 matching 10 bases. V dropped 2 bases and J dropped 10; count of bases not matched to a gene: 11. CDR3 size: 16 residues. Per the germline V gene, CDR1 is GTSNPN and CDR2 is SVGIG (reference sequence). The CDR3 sequence: CAWSRDRGLPRSPLHF. The CDR3 nucleotides are TGTGCCTGGAGTCGGGACAGGGGACTACCTAGGTCACCCCTCCACTTT.

The chain employs TRBV30 and TRBJ2-5, with TRBD2 matching over 16 bases. The V and J ends lost 0 bases and 5 bases, in that order; junction bases with no gene match: 3. This CDR3 has 16 residues. Germline-derived CDR1 and CDR2 are GTSNPN and SVGIG (reference sequence). CDR3 DNA: TGTGCCTGGAGTGTACCGGGACTAGCGGGAGGGGAGACCCAGTACTTC. This encodes CAWSVPGLAGGETQYF.

V gene TRBV11-2 combines with J gene TRBJ1-1, with D possibly TRBD1 on 6 matching bases. V was cut by 6 bases and J by 3 bases, with 14 bases left in between. Germline V gene sequence: CDR1 SGHAT, CDR2 FQNNGV. The CDR3 runs 14 residues. CDR3 protein: CASRPDRYHTEAFF. The CDR3 DNA is TGTGCCAGCAGACCTGACAGGTACCACACTGAAGCTTTCTTT.

The V gene is TRBV10-3, the J gene TRBJ2-7, with 11 nucleotides matching TRBD2. The V gene's germline CDR1 is ENHRY and CDR2 SYGVKD. CDR3 length equals 15 residues. V dropped 8 bases and J dropped 3; count of bases not matched to a gene: 9. CDR3 sequence reads: CAIGNSGRANYEQYF. The DNA for the CDR3 is TGTGCCATCGGGAATAGCGGGAGGGCCAACTACGAGCAGTACTTC.

Remarks on this clone: The same CDR3 arises from other DNA sequences in this sample as well. The chain has TRBV10-2 and TRBJ1-5, with D perhaps TRBD1 (6 bases). Germline V gene sequence: CDR1 WSHSY, CDR2 SAAADI. The germline V and J ends were trimmed by 0 bases and 4 bases, with 10 bases remaining between them. The CDR3 is 15 amino acids. CDR3 bases: TGCGCCAGCAGTGAGTCCGGGACAAGTAATCAGCCCCAGCATTTT. Translating it yields CASSESGTSNQPQHF.

This chain uses TRBV19 with TRBJ2-7; D gene uncertain. The CDR3 has 13 residues. The germline V gene encodes CDR1 LNHDA and CDR2 SQIVND (reference sequence). V was clipped by 3 bases and J by 1 base, with 7 bases between them. CDR3 sequence reads: CASSMLDSYEQYF. The CDR3 bases are TGTGCCAGTAGTATGCTGGATTCCTACGAGCAGTACTTC.

The J gene is TRBJ2-3, the V gene TRBV14; 10 bases are shared with TRBD2. V lost 0 bases to trimming and J lost 2 bases; unmatched junction nucleotides: 8. The CDR3 length is 18 residues. Per germline, CDR1 SGHDN and CDR2 FVKESK. CDR3 DNA sequence: TGTGCCAGCAGCCAAGATCGTAGTAGCGGGAGGAACACAGATACGCAGTATTTT. As protein: CASSQDRSSGRNTDTQYF. Together with reference TRBV14 and TRBJ2-3, the CDR3 gives the full variable domain: EAGVTQFPSHSVIEKGQTVTLRCDPISGHDNLYWYRRVMGKEIKFLLHFVKESKQDESGMPNNRFLAERTGGTYSTLKVQPAELEDSGVYFCASSQDRSSGRNTDTQYFGPGTRLTVL.

This rearrangement joins TRBV7-2 to TRBJ2-2; D is ambiguous. The CDR3 sequence is 14 residues long. V dropped 5 bases and J dropped 6 bases, with 13 bases sitting between them. Germline V CDR1 and CDR2: SGHTA, FQGNSA. CDR3 in amino acids: CASSRAQAAGELFF. CDR3 nucleotides: TGTGCCAGCAGCAGAGCCCAGGCGGCCGGGGAGCTGTTTTTT. The entire variable domain, with the rest obtained from reference TRBV7-2 and TRBJ2-2, is as follows: GAGVSQSPSNKVTEKGKDVELRCDPISGHTALYWYRQSLGQGLEFLIYFQGNSAPDKSGLPSDRFSAERTGGSVSTLTIQRTQQEDSAVYLCASSRAQAAGELFFGEGSRLTVL.

This chain joins TRBV2 and TRBJ1-3; 7 nucleotides agree with TRBD1. V was pared by 7 bases and J by 0 bases, with 6 bases of the junction left unmatched. The CDR3 spans 15 residues. From germline, CDR1 is SNHLY and CDR2 FYNNEI. The CDR3 is CASTGQVISGNTIYF. The CDR3 nucleotides read TGTGCCAGCACTGGACAGGTTATCTCTGGAAACACCATATATTTT.